One sample yielded the 11 T cell receptor beta chains listed below, sequenced in a study of blood T cell repertoires in COVID-19. Generated by immunoSEQ multiplex PCR, the TCRdb table keeps only in-frame clones and is missing some. The table lists under 85,000 clones, about three quarters of them singletons. Sequenced sample: peripheral blood. These receptor sequences come from an elderly woman with active or convalescent COVID-19.

Regarding this clone: One end of the junction is discordant with germline, which a read error may explain. The chain couples TRBV6-2 or TRBV6-3 to TRBJ2-1; TRBD1 is a possible D gene (6 bases). The CDR3 loop spans 13 amino acids. CDR1 and CDR2 from the germline V gene are MNHEY and SVGEGT. The CDR3, as DNA: TGTGCCAGCAGCCCCCTTGGTTGGGGGCGTTTGGTCTTC. This sequence encodes CASSPLGWGRLVF.

The J gene is TRBJ1-1, the V gene TRBV2; D might be TRBD1 (5 bases). V was clipped by 8 bases and J by 5 bases, with 21 bases between them. The germline V gene encodes CDR1 SNHLY and CDR2 FYNNEI. CDR3 length equals 15 residues. The CDR3 sequence is CASSLEGRGGTEAFF. In DNA form, the CDR3 reads TGTGCCAGCTCCCTTGAGGGGAGGGGCGGTACTGAAGCTTTCTTT. The full variable domain, its missing parts supplied by reference TRBV2 and TRBJ1-1, is EPEVTQTPSHQVTQMGQEVILRCVPISNHLYFYWYRQILGQKVEFLVSFYNNEISEKSEIFDDQFSVERPDGSNFTLKIRSTKLEDSAMYFCASSLEGRGGTEAFFGQGTRLTVV.

This clone was counted at least ten times. The chain has TRBV7-2 and TRBJ1-4; D is possibly TRBD1 (6 bases). V was clipped by 4 bases and J by 8 bases, with 14 bases between them. The CDR3 sequence is 14 residues long. Germline CDR1 is SGHTA and CDR2 is FQGNSA. The CDR3 sequence: CASSWTAQGEKLFF. CDR3 DNA sequence: TGTGCCAGCAGCTGGACAGCCCAGGGGGAAAAACTGTTTTTT.

This chain joins TRBV18 and TRBJ2-3, with 8 bases identical to TRBD2. The CDR3 covers 16 residues. V trimming: 2 bases; J trimming: 3 bases; junction bases outside the gene matches: 7. Germline V lookup: CDR1 KGHSH, CDR2 LQKENI. CDR3 DNA: TGTGCCAGCTCACCATCCCAAGCGGGGGATACAGATACGCAGTATTTT. It translates to CASSPSQAGDTDTQYF. Variable domain in full (rest from reference TRBV18 and TRBJ2-3): NAGVMQNPRHLVRRRGQEARLRCSPMKGHSHVYWYRQLPEEGLKFMVYLQKENIIDESGMPKERFSAEFPKEGPSILRIQQVVRGDSAAYFCASSPSQAGDTDTQYFGPGTRLTVL.

V usage is TRBV6-5 and J usage is TRBJ1-2; tentative D call: TRBD1 (6 bases). Germline V CDR1 and CDR2: MNHEY, SVGAGI. The CDR3 contains 13 residues. V was trimmed by 7 bases and J by 3 bases, leaving 12 bases between them. The CDR3 bases are TGTGCCAGCACCCGGGGGGCCGACTATGGCTACACCTTC. Encoded protein: CASTRGADYGYTF.

The CDR3 protein is CASNDGGVGTDTQYF. The CDR3 DNA reads TGTGCCAGCAACGATGGAGGGGTCGGGACAGATACGCAGTATTTT. The chain links TRBV28 to TRBJ2-3, with a possible D match to TRBD2 (6 bases). V lost 7 bases to trimming and J lost 3 bases, with 17 bases between them. Germline lookup yields CDR1 MDHEN and CDR2 SYDVKM. CDR3 length: 15 amino acids.

The chain recombines TRBV11-3 with TRBJ2-6; the match to TRBD1 covers 8 bases. The CDR3 has 16 amino acids. Germline V CDR1 and CDR2: SGHNT, YENEEA. The trim removed 5 bases at V and 4 bases at J, leaving 7 bases unmatched. The CDR3 bases are TGTGCCAGCAGCCCGGACAGGGCGCGGGGGGCCAACGTCCTGACTTTC. Translated, it gives CASSPDRARGANVLTF.

This sequence joins TRBV7-9 and TRBJ2-5; D may be TRBD2 (6 bases). CDR1 is SEHNR, CDR2 FQNEAQ, per germline (reference sequence). This CDR3 is built from 17 residues. The ends were cut back, 0 bases at V and 4 bases at J, with 18 bases in the middle. CDR3 nucleotide sequence: TGTGCCAGCAGCTTAGCCGGAGGGCCAGGGAATAGAGAGACCCAGTACTTC. Residues: CASSLAGGPGNRETQYF.

This clone was seen only once. The gene calls are TRBV27 and TRBJ1-1; the D is unclear. V lost 2 bases to trimming and J lost 5 bases, with 9 bases between them. Germline CDR1 MNHEY, CDR2 SMNVEV (reference sequence). This CDR3 region has 13 residues. The CDR3 spells CASSLREGTEAFF. The CDR3 region has the DNA TGTGCCAGCAGTTTAAGGGAGGGTACTGAAGCTTTCTTT.

This clone was recorded a few times. The same CDR3 also results from other DNA sequences found in this sample. V is TRBV2 and J is TRBJ2-5; D gene ambiguous. Trimming left V 1 base short and J 1 base short, with 4 bases between. The CDR3 spans 13 residues. Per germline, CDR1 SNHLY and CDR2 FYNNEI. The CDR3 DNA is TGTGCCAGCAGTGAAGACAGCCAAGAGACCCAGTACTTC. This encodes CASSEDSQETQYF.

The count of this clone is one. The CDR3 nucleotides read TGCGCCAGCAGCTCAACCCCCGGGACTAGCGACACCGGGGAGCTGTTTTTT. Its translation is CASSSTPGTSDTGELFF. V and J are TRBV4-1 and TRBJ2-2; 10 bases are a match to TRBD2. The CDR3 extends over 17 amino acids. V dropped 5 bases and J dropped 3; count of bases not matched to a gene: 9. The V gene's germline CDR1 is MGHRA and CDR2 YSYEKL.